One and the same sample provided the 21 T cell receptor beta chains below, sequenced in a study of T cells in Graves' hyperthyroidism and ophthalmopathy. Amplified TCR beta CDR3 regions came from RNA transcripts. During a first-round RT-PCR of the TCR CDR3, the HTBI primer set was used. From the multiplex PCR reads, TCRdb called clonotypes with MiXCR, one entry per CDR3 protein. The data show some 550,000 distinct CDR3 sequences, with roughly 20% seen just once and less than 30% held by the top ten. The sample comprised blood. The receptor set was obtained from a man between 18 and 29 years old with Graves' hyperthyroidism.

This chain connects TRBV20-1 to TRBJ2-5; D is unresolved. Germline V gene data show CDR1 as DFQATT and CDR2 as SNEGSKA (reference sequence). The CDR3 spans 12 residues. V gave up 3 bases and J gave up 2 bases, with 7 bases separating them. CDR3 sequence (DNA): TGCAGTGCTAGTAAGCAGCAAGAGACCCAGTACTTC. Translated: CSASKQQETQYF.

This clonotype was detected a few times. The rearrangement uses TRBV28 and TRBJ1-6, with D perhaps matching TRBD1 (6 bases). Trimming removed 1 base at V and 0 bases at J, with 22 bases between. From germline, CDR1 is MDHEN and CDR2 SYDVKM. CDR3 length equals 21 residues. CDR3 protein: CASSLSIPPWGPSSYNSPLHF. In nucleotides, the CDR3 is TGTGCCAGCAGTTTATCCATACCCCCTTGGGGGCCCAGCTCCTATAATTCACCCCTCCACTTT.

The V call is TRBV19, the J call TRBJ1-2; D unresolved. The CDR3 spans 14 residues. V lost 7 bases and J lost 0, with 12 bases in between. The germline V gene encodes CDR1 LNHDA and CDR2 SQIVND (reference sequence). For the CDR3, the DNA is TGTGCCAGTACCCCCTCGACAACTAACTATGGCTACACCTTC. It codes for CASTPSTTNYGYTF.

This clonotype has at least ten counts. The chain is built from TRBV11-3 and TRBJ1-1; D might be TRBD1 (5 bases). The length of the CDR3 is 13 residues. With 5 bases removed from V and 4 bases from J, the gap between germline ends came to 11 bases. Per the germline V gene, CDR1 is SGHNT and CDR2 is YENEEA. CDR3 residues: CASSPGQSTEAFF. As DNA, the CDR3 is TGTGCCAGCAGCCCAGGGCAGAGCACTGAAGCTTTCTTT.

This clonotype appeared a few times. DNA of the CDR3: TGTGCCAGCTCTCGGACAGGGGACCCTGAAGCTTTCTTT. Amino acid sequence: CASSRTGDPEAFF. The V gene is TRBV7-9, the J gene TRBJ1-1; TRBD1 agrees at 9 bases. Germline lookup yields CDR1 SEHNR and CDR2 FQNEAQ (reference sequence). The CDR3 contains 13 residues. The J segment lost 6 bases and the V segment lost 8 bases, leaving 7 bases of the junction unmatched.

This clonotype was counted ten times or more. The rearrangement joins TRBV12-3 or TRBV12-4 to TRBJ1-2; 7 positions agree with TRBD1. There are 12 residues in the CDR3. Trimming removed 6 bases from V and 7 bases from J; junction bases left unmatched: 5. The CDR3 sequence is CASSSTGFGYTF. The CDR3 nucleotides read TGTGCCAGCAGCTCGACAGGGTTTGGCTACACCTTC.

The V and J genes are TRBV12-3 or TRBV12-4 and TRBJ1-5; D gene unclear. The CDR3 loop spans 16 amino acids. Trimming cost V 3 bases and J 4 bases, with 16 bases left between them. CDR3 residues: CASSFGFWGGNQPQHF. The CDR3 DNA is TGTGCCAGCAGTTTCGGGTTTTGGGGTGGGAATCAGCCCCAGCATTTT.

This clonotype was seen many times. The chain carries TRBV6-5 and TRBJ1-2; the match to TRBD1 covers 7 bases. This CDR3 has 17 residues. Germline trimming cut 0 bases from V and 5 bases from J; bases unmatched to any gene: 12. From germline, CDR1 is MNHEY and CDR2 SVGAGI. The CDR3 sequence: CASSYSGNRGRGYGYTF. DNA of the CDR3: TGTGCCAGCAGTTACTCGGGAAACAGGGGTAGGGGATATGGCTACACCTTC.

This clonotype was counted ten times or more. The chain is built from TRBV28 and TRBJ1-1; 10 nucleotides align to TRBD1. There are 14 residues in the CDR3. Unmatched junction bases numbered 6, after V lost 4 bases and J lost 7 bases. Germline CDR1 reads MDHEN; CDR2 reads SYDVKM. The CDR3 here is CASSSDRGQDEAFF. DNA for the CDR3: TGTGCCAGCAGTTCCGACAGGGGGCAGGATGAAGCTTTCTTT. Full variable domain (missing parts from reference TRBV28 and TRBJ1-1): DVKVTQSSRYLVKRTGEKVFLECVQDMDHENMFWYRQDPGLGLRLIYFSYDVKMKEKGDIPEGYSVSREKKERFSLILESASTNQTSMYLCASSSDRGQDEAFFGQGTRLTVV.

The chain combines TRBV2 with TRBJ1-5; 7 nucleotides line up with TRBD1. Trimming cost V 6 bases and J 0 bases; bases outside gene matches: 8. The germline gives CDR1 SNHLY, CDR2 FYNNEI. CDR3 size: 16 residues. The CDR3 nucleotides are TGTGCCAGCAGGGGGACAGAACCCCCTAGCAATCAGCCCCAGCATTTT. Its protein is CASRGTEPPSNQPQHF.

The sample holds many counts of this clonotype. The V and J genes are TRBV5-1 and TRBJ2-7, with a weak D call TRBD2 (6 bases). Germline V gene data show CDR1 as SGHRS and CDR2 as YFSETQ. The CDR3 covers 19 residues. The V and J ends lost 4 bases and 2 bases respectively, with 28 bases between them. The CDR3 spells CASSLWFGGIGNPTYEQYF. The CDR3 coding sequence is TGCGCCAGCAGCCTCTGGTTTGGAGGGATTGGCAATCCTACCTACGAGCAGTACTTC.

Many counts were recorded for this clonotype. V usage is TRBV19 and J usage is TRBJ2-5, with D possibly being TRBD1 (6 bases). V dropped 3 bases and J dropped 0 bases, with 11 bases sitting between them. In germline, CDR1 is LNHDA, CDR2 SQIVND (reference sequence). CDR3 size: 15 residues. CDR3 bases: TGTGCCAGTAGTATTACCGGGACATACCAAGAGACCCAGTACTTC. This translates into CASSITGTYQETQYF.

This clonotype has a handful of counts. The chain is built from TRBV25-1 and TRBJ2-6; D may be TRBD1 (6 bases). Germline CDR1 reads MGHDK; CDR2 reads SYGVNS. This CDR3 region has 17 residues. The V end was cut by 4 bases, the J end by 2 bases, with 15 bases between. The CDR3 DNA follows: TGTGCCAGCAGTGGCCACCTACAGGGAACTGGGGCCAACGTCCTGACTTTC. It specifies CASSGHLQGTGANVLTF. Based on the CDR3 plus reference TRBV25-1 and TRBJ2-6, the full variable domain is EADIYQTPRYLVIGTGKKITLECSQTMGHDKMYWYQQDPGMELHLIHYSYGVNSTEKGDLSSESTVSRIRTEHFPLTLESARPSHTSQYLCASSGHLQGTGANVLTFGAGSRLTVL.

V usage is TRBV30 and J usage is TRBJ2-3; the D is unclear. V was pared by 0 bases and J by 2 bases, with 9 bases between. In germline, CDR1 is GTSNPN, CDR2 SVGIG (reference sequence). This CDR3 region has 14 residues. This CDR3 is CAWSVSAVTDTQYF. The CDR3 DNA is TGTGCCTGGAGTGTATCGGCAGTCACAGATACGCAGTATTTT.

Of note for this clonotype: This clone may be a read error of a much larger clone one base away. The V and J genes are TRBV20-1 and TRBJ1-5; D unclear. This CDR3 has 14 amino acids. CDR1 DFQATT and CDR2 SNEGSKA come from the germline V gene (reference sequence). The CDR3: CSSSTRSITQPQHF. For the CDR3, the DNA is TGCAGTTCTAGTACCAGGAGTATAACGCAGCCCCAGCATTTT.

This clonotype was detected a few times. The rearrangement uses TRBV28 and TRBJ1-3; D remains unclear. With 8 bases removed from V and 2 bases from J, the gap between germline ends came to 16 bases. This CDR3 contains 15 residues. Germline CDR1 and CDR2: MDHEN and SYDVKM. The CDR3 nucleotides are TGTGCCAGCGGCTTTGGAGCCACCGCTGGAAACACCATATATTTT. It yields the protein CASGFGATAGNTIYF. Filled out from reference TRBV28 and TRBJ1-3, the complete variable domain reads DVKVTQSSRYLVKRTGEKVFLECVQDMDHENMFWYRQDPGLGLRLIYFSYDVKMKEKGDIPEGYSVSREKKERFSLILESASTNQTSMYLCASGFGATAGNTIYFGEGSWLTVV.

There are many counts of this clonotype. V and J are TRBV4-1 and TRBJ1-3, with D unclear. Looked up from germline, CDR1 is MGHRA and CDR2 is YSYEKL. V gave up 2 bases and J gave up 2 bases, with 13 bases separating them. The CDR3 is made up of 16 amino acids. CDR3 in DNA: TGCGCCAGCAGCCAACCGCCAGGAGAAACTGGAAACACCATATATTTT. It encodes CASSQPPGETGNTIYF.

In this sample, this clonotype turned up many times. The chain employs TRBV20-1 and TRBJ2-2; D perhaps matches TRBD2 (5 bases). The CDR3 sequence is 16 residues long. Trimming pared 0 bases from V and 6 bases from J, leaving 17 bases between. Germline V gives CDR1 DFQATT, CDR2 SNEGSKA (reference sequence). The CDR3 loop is CSARDYRQARAGELFF. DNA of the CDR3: TGCAGTGCTAGAGATTACCGCCAGGCGCGGGCCGGGGAGCTGTTTTTT.

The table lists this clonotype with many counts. The CDR3 sequence is CASKTGGIQETQYF. Here the CDR3 DNA reads TGTGCCAGCAAAACAGGCGGAATCCAAGAGACCCAGTACTTC. J is TRBJ2-5 and V is TRBV28; weak D call: TRBD1 (5 bases). The V gene lost 7 bases and the J gene lost 1 base, with 13 bases spanning the gap. CDR3 length: 14 residues. CDR1 and CDR2 (germline): MDHEN, SYDVKM.

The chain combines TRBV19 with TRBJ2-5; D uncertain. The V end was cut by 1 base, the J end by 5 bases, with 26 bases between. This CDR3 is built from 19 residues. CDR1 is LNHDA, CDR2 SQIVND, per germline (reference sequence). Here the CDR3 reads CASSIGRRKGSLIRETQYF. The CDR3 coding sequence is TGTGCCAGTAGTATAGGACGGCGGAAGGGAAGCTTGATTAGGGAGACCCAGTACTTC.

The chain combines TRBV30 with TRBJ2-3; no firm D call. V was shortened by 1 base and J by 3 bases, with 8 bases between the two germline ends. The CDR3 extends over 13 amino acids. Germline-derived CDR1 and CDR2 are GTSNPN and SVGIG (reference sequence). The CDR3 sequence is CAWSGSFTDTQYF. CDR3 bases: TGTGCCTGGAGTGGATCCTTTACAGATACGCAGTATTTT.